This T cell receptor beta chain was captured by sequencing in a study of early T cells in non-severe SARS-CoV-2 infection (dated by TCRdb to the early 2020s). The study in broad terms: Bulk RNA from unsorted whole blood was used for TCR sequencing, so alpha and beta chains could not be paired. Beyond this particular receptor, the publication reports: VDJdb matching was skewed toward anti-spike CD8 responses and likely underestimated virus-specific expansions by missing private and CD4 specificities.

Set within a cohort of healthcare workers in London, UK, this nested case-control study involved weekly PCR testing of nasopharyngeal swabs along with blood sampling. Healthcare workers were enrolled in the week of the UK lockdown, from 23 to 31 March 2020, and were followed every week for up to roughly 16 weeks. The library was obtained by 5' RACE. Sequencing relied on a NextSeq 500. To correct for sequencing error and PCR bias, the TCR library protocol tagged individual cDNA molecules with unique molecular identifiers. TCR alpha and beta chains were both sequenced, and the abundances of alpha and beta sequences in each sample were closely correlated with each other. The original pipeline was this. V gene, J gene and CDR3 annotation of TCR sequences was performed with Decombinator V4. TCRs were defined as expanded if a significant change between any two time points was detected under a Poisson model with p below 0.0001. TCR abundances were normalised to the total number of TCRs sequenced per sample and were expressed as counts per million. TRAV1-2 paired with TRAJ12, TRAJ20 or TRAJ33 defined MAIT TCRs, while TRAV10 paired with TRAJ18 defined iNKT TCRs. VDJdb, accessed 1 November 2021, was searched for CMV, EBV and SARS-CoV-2 annotated TCRs, with TCRs annotated for multiple antigens excluded. The public sequencing data were trimmed at Q25 with fastp and processed into clonotypes with MiXCR by TCRdb, which kept only in-frame beta chains. Rows merge per CDR3 protein into single entries with the most common DNA and genes. TCRdb's processing, not the authors' own work, is the source of the V and J calls. The sample table lists some 67,000 distinct CDR3 sequences, roughly an eighth of them with a count of one. Of the sample, around an eighth falls within the top ten clones.

Spanning cysteine to phenylalanine, the CDR3 consists of 14 amino acids. Solely the CDR3 DNA is kept, with 42 bases framed from the first base. The germline V gene yields SNHLY for CDR1 and FYNNEI for CDR2. At the junction V is shortened by 7 bases and J by 0 bases, with 9 bases in between. This clonotype has a handful of counts. Its antigen remains unidentified. Base qualities were left out, and no much larger clone turns up one base away. The receptor was isolated from an adult who was a healthcare worker with PCR-confirmed SARS-CoV-2 infection or an uninfected control (not recorded which). Material: whole blood. Here the chain combines TRBV2 and TRBJ2-2; the D gene assignment is ambiguous. The CDR3 in this case is CASTPNSNTGELFF. At the DNA level, the sequence is TGTGCCAGCACCCCGAACTCGAACACCGGGGAGCTGTTTTTT.